These 26 T cell receptor beta chains came from one sample sequenced in a study of long-term antiretroviral therapy in people with HIV (dated by TCRdb to between 2022 and 2023). The immunoSEQ hsTCRB v3.0 assay was used at survey level resolution to sequence the TRB variable region. TCRdb obtained this table from immuneACCESS and retained in-frame rearrangements with V and J assigned. These tables miss some clones; where compared with another copy, unresolved V genes account for less than half of the shortfall, and the remainder is unexplained. The sample has over 15,000 clones on record, roughly 80% of them singletons. The biggest ten clones account for roughly 15% of the sample. The sequences come from unsorted PBMCs, collected 2.1 to 2.2 years before starting antiretroviral therapy. These receptors all come from a man aged 25 to 45 with HIV.

The chain combines TRBV2 with TRBJ2-5, with 7 bases matching TRBD2. The CDR3 has 15 amino acids. Germline V gene sequence: CDR1 SNHLY, CDR2 FYNNEI. Trimming cost V 7 bases and J 5 bases; bases outside gene matches: 13. CDR3 DNA sequence: TGTGCCAGCACTGGGAGCGGGGACCACGGGGAGACCCAGTACTTC. This gives the protein CASTGSGDHGETQYF.

The chain joins TRBV18 to TRBJ1-1; no definite D call. V shed 0 bases and J shed 0 bases, with 2 bases lying between them. Germline CDR1 is KGHSH and CDR2 is LQKENI. This CDR3 is built from 13 residues. CDR3 in amino acids: CASSPPMNTEAFF. For the CDR3, the DNA is TGTGCCAGCTCACCACCCATGAACACTGAAGCTTTCTTT.

The chain uses TRBV5-6 and TRBJ1-1; possibly TRBD1 for D (6 bases). The CDR3 spans 14 residues. Per the germline V gene, CDR1 is SGHDT and CDR2 is YYEEEE. V was trimmed by 2 bases and J by 1 base, leaving 9 bases between them. The CDR3 is CASSFPQGNTEAFF. As DNA, the CDR3 is TGTGCCAGCAGCTTCCCACAGGGGAACACTGAAGCTTTCTTT.

The V and J genes are TRBV7-6 and TRBJ1-2; D is possibly TRBD1 (5 bases). Germline CDR1 SGHVS, CDR2 FNYEAQ. The length of the CDR3 is 15 residues. The germline V and J ends were trimmed by 1 base and 5 bases, with 14 bases remaining between them. This CDR3 is CASSLGAGIGYGYTF. The CDR3 bases are TGTGCCAGCAGCTTAGGGGCAGGGATAGGGTATGGCTACACCTTC.

This clone was recorded only once. The gene calls are TRBV12-5 and TRBJ1-4, with 10 bases matching TRBD1. Trimming at V came to 1 base and at J to 10 bases, leaving 12 bases not matched to a gene. Germline V gene data show CDR1 as LGHNT and CDR2 as FRNRAP. This CDR3 comprises 17 residues. This CDR3 reads CASGLEGTGAPRGKLFF. CDR3 bases: TGTGCTAGTGGTTTGGAGGGGACAGGGGCTCCGCGGGGAAAACTGTTTTTT. Full variable domain (outside the CDR3, taken from reference TRBV12-5 and TRBJ1-4): DARVTQTPRHKVTEMGQEVTMRCQPILGHNTVFWYRQTMMQGLELLAYFRNRAPLDDSGMPKDRFSAEMPDATLATLKIQPSEPRDSAVYFCASGLEGTGAPRGKLFFGSGTQLSVL.

This clone was seen a few times. The gene calls are TRBV12-5 and TRBJ2-5; no reliable D call. This CDR3 is 14 amino acids long. Trimming shortened V by 1 base and J by 5 bases, and 11 bases separated the two germline ends. Germline loops: CDR1 LGHNT, CDR2 FRNRAP. The CDR3 DNA is TGTGCTAGTGGTTTGGCACCCTCCCATGAGACCCAGTACTTC. This translates into CASGLAPSHETQYF.

The gene calls are TRBV6-1 and TRBJ1-1; 8 bases match TRBD1. Germline CDR1 reads MNHNS; CDR2 reads SASEGT. The CDR3 sequence is 14 residues long. Trimming at V came to 7 bases and at J to 4 bases, leaving 8 bases not matched to a gene. CDR3 sequence: CASTVDRVGTEAFF. As DNA, the CDR3 is TGTGCCAGCACCGTGGACAGGGTAGGCACTGAAGCTTTCTTT.

This clone turned up a few times. The rearrangement uses TRBV4-1 and TRBJ1-6, with unresolved D. Trimming cost V 3 bases and J 14 bases, with 23 bases left between them. The CDR3 consists of 16 residues. Germline CDR1 is MGHRA and CDR2 is YSYEKL. The CDR3 DNA follows: TGCGCCAGCAGCCATAATATGGCCTCCCAGGCCGAGGCCCTCCACTTT. Translation: CASSHNMASQAEALHF.

The chain combines TRBV27 with TRBJ2-3, with no clear D. CDR1 MNHEY and CDR2 SMNVEV come from the germline V gene (reference sequence). The V end was cut by 5 bases, the J end by 1 base, with 4 bases between. The CDR3 consists of 12 residues. The CDR3 loop is CASSRGTDTQYF. The DNA of the CDR3 is TGTGCCAGCAGTCGGGGCACAGATACGCAGTATTTT.

The chain is built from TRBV29-1 and TRBJ2-1, with 9 bases identical to TRBD2. Looked up from germline, CDR1 is SQVTM and CDR2 is ANQGSEA. The CDR3 extends over 11 amino acids. V was clipped by 6 bases and J by 14 bases; unmatched bases: 8. The chain's CDR3 is CSVRSGRGEFF. DNA of the CDR3: TGCAGCGTACGTAGCGGGAGAGGAGAGTTCTTC.

CDR3 residues: CASSEMWGGTGPASNYGYTF. CDR3 DNA: TGTGCCAGCAGTGAAATGTGGGGGGGGACAGGGCCTGCCTCTAACTATGGCTACACCTTC. The chain employs TRBV6-1 and TRBJ1-2; 9 positions match TRBD1. CDR3 length equals 20 residues. Per germline, CDR1 MNHNS and CDR2 SASEGT. The ends lost 2 bases at V and 0 bases at J; junction bases unmatched: 16.

The V call is TRBV18, the J call TRBJ1-1; the match to TRBD1 covers 9 bases. V trimming: 2 bases; J trimming: 4 bases; junction bases outside the gene matches: 5. Germline V CDR1 and CDR2: KGHSH, LQKENI. The CDR3 extends over 15 amino acids. Here the CDR3 DNA reads TGTGCCAGCTCACCAGGACAGGGGTCGGGCACTGAAGCTTTCTTT. Residues: CASSPGQGSGTEAFF.

The J gene is TRBJ2-3, the V gene TRBV6-1; D is unclear. The germline V and J ends were trimmed by 0 bases and 5 bases, with 21 bases remaining between them. In germline, CDR1 is MNHNS, CDR2 SASEGT. CDR3 length: 18 residues. The CDR3 loop reads CASSEALADSGSRDTQYF. CDR3 DNA: TGTGCCAGCAGTGAAGCGCTTGCGGATTCTGGCTCAAGAGATACGCAGTATTTT.

This clone was seen once. The chain uses TRBV28 and TRBJ1-1, with D unclear. Trimming removed 4 bases at V and 7 bases at J, with 16 bases between. Germline-derived CDR1 and CDR2 are MDHEN and SYDVKM. This CDR3 contains 14 residues. The CDR3 region is CASSWGGLDSEAFF. The DNA for the CDR3 is TGTGCCAGCAGTTGGGGAGGGCTTGATAGTGAAGCTTTCTTT.

The chain employs TRBV6-5 and TRBJ1-5; D is uncertain. Trimming took off 0 bases at V and 1 base at J, with 4 bases between the two ends. From germline, CDR1 is MNHEY and CDR2 SVGAGI. This CDR3 spans 14 amino acids. The CDR3 region is CASSYSGSNQPQHF. In DNA, the CDR3 is TGTGCCAGCAGTTACTCAGGGAGCAATCAGCCCCAGCATTTT.

This clone was seen a few times. The chain combines TRBV11-2 with TRBJ1-1; D gene ambiguous. Trimming shortened V by 2 bases and J by 7 bases, and 5 bases separated the two germline ends. The CDR3 extends over 11 amino acids. Germline CDR1 is SGHAT and CDR2 is FQNNGV. The CDR3 DNA sequence: TGTGCCAGCAGCTTACAGATTGAAGCTTTCTTT. Its protein product is CASSLQIEAFF.

This clone showed up just a few times. The chain joins TRBV2 to TRBJ1-6; 10 bases are a match to TRBD1. Germline V gene lookup returns CDR1 SNHLY and CDR2 FYNNEI. Trimming took 7 bases from V and 10 from J; bases not matched to a gene: 10. The CDR3 is 15 amino acids. The CDR3: CASTQGGTGVSPLHF. The CDR3 DNA reads as TGTGCCAGCACCCAGGGGGGGACAGGGGTCTCACCCCTCCACTTT.

The chain joins TRBV4-2 to TRBJ1-4; 7 bases match TRBD1. The V and J ends lost 0 bases and 1 base, in that order; junction bases with no gene match: 8. Per the germline V gene, CDR1 is LGHNA and CDR2 is YNFKEQ. The CDR3 is 18 amino acids. The CDR3 DNA sequence: TGTGCCAGCAGCCAAGACTCTGGAACAGGGGTAACTAATGAAAAACTGTTTTTT. It specifies CASSQDSGTGVTNEKLFF.

This chain connects TRBV30 to TRBJ1-2, with D unresolved. The CDR3 has 13 amino acids. Germline V gives CDR1 GTSNPN, CDR2 SVGIG (reference sequence). Trimming stripped 7 bases from V and 5 bases from J, with 17 bases between. The CDR3 sequence is CASPEGPPYGYTF. The CDR3 bases are TGTGCCTCCCCCGAGGGCCCACCTTATGGCTACACCTTC.

J is TRBJ1-2 and V is TRBV10-1, with 9 bases identical to TRBD1. The CDR3 sequence is 13 residues long. V lost 5 bases and J lost 7; bases outside the gene matches: 5. Germline values: CDR1 WNHNN, CDR2 SYGVQD (reference sequence). This CDR3 is CASSPGTGFGYTF. As DNA, the CDR3 is TGCGCCAGCAGTCCCGGGACAGGGTTTGGCTACACCTTC.

V gene TRBV19 combines with J gene TRBJ1-1; TRBD1 is a possible D gene (5 bases). From germline, CDR1 is LNHDA and CDR2 SQIVND (reference sequence). This CDR3 contains 14 residues. Trimming shortened V by 7 bases and J by 10 bases, and 22 bases separated the two germline ends. The CDR3 sequence: CASIARGGSLGAFF. CDR3 sequence (DNA): TGTGCCAGTATTGCTCGCGGGGGATCCCTAGGAGCTTTCTTT.

This clone was picked up one time. The genes are TRBV28 and TRBJ1-1, with a weak D call TRBD1 (5 bases). V was shortened by 4 bases and J by 3 bases, with 12 bases between the two germline ends. The length of the CDR3 is 14 residues. Looked up from germline, CDR1 is MDHEN and CDR2 is SYDVKM. This CDR3 is CASSWGGDDTEAFF. The CDR3 DNA follows: TGTGCCAGCAGTTGGGGGGGGGACGACACTGAAGCTTTCTTT.

The rearrangement links TRBV6-5 to TRBJ2-5; either TRBD1 or TRBD2 may fit D (5 bases each). Trimming stripped 1 base from V and 5 bases from J, with 11 bases between. CDR1 and CDR2 (germline): MNHEY, SVGAGI. CDR3 size: 14 residues. The CDR3 sequence is CASSYFTGRETQYF. CDR3 coding DNA: TGTGCCAGCAGTTACTTTACGGGGCGGGAGACCCAGTACTTC.

The chain uses TRBV18 and TRBJ1-5; 10 bases map to TRBD1. The CDR3 totals 17 residues. The ends lost 6 bases at V and 2 bases at J; junction bases unmatched: 10. Germline CDR1 is KGHSH and CDR2 is LQKENI. Here the CDR3 DNA reads TGTGCCAGCTCTCAGACAGGGGGCGCAGGTGGCAATCAGCCCCAGCATTTT. It codes for CASSQTGGAGGNQPQHF.

The V call is TRBV6-5, the J call TRBJ1-3; D is unresolved. The CDR3 covers 14 residues. The V end lost 1 base, the J end lost 1 base, and 5 bases lay between the germline ends. Germline V CDR1 and CDR2: MNHEY, SVGAGI. In DNA, the CDR3 is TGTGCCAGCAGTTACTTACATTCTGGAAACACCATATATTTT. Its translation is CASSYLHSGNTIYF.

The V gene is TRBV25-1, the J gene TRBJ2-2; 8 positions agree with TRBD1. Germline CDR1 is MGHDK and CDR2 is SYGVNS. The CDR3 covers 15 residues. J gave up 7 bases and V 6 bases, and 10 bases lay outside the gene matches. CDR3 amino acids: CASRTGQGGIGELFF. DNA for the CDR3: TGTGCCAGCAGAACCGGACAGGGAGGAATCGGGGAGCTGTTTTTT.